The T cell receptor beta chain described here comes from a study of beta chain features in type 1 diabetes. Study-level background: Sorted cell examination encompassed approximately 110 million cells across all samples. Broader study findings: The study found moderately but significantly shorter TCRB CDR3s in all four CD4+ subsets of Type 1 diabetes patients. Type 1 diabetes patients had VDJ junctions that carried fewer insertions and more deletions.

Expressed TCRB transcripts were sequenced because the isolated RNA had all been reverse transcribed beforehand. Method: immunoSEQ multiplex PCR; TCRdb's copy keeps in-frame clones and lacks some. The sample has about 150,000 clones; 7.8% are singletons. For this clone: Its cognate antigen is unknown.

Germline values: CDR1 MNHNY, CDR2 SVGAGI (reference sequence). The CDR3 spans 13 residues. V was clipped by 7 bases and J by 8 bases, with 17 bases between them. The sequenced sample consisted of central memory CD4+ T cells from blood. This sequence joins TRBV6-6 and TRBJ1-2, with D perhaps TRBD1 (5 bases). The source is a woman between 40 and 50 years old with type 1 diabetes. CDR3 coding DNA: TGTGCCAGCAAGGATAAACAGGTTGGGGGCTACACCTTC. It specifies CASKDKQVGGYTF.